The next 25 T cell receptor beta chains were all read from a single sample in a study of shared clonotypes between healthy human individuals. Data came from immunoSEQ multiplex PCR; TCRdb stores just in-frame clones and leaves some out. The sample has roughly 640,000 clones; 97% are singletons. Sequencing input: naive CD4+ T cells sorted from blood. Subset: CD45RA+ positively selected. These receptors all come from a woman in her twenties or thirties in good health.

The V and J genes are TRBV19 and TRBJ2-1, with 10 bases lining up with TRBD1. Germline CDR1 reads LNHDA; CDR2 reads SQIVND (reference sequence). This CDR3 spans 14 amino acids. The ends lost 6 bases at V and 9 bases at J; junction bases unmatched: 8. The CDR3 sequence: CASRTPGQGSEQFF. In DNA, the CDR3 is TGTGCCAGTAGAACCCCGGGACAGGGGAGTGAGCAGTTCTTC.

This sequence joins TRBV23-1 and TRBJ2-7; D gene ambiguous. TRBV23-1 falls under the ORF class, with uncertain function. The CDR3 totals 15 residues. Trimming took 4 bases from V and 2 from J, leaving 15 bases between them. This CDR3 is CASSLLFSVTYEQYF. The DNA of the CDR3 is TGCGCCAGCAGTCTACTCTTTTCCGTCACCTACGAGCAGTACTTC.

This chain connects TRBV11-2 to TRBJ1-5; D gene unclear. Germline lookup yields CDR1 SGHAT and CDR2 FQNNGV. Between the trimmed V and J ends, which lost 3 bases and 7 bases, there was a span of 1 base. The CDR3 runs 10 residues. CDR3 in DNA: TGTGCCAGCAGCTTCCAGCCCCAGCATTTT. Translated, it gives CASSFQPQHF.

The CDR3 region has the DNA TGTGCCAGCAGCGCGGGACTAGCGGCTTCCTACGAGCAGTACTTC. Its translation: CASSAGLAASYEQYF. The chain links TRBV5-4 to TRBJ2-5; 11 nucleotides line up with TRBD2. The DNA end lines up better with TRBJ2-7; the J call may be wrong. CDR3 size: 15 residues. Germline V gene lookup returns CDR1 SGHNT and CDR2 YYREEE (reference sequence).

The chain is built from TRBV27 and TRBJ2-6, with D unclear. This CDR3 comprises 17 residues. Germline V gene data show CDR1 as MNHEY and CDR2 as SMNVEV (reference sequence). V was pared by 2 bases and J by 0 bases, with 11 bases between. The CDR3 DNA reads TGTGCCAGCAGTTTAGGGCTTGGGGTCTCTGGGGCCAACGTCCTGACTTTC. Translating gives CASSLGLGVSGANVLTF.

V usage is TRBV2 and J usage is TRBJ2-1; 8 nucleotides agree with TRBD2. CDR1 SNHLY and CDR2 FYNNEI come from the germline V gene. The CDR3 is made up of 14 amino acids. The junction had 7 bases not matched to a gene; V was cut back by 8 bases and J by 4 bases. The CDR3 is CASGGLGGYNEQFF. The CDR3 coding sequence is TGTGCCAGCGGGGGACTAGGGGGATACAATGAGCAGTTCTTC.

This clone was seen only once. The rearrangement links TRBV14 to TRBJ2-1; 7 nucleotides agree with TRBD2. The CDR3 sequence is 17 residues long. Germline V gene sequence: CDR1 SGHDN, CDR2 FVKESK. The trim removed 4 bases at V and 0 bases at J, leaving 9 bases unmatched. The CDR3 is CASSRTSAPSSYNEQFF. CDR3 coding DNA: TGTGCCAGCAGCCGAACTAGCGCCCCAAGCTCCTACAATGAGCAGTTCTTC.

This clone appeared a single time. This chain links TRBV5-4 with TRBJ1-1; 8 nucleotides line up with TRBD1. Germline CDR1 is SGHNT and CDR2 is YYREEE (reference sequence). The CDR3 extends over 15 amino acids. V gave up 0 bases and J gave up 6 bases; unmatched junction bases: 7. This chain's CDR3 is CASSLGTGGIPEAFF. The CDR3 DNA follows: TGTGCCAGCAGCTTGGGTACAGGGGGAATACCTGAAGCTTTCTTT.

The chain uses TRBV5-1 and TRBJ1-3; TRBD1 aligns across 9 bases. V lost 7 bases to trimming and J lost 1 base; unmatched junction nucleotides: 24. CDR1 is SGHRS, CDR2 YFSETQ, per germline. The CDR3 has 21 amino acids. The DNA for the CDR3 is TGCGCCAGCTCCCAACTGGGATCCATATCACAGGGGGCTGTATCTGGAAACACCATATATTTT. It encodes CASSQLGSISQGAVSGNTIYF.

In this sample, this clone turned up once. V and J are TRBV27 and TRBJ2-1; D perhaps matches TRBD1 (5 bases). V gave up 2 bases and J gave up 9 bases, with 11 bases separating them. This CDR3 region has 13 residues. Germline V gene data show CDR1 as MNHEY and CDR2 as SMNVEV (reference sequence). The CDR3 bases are TGTGCCAGCAGTTTACCGACAGTTCCTGAGCAGTTCTTC. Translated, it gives CASSLPTVPEQFF.

CDR3 protein: CASSYRGGSEAFF. DNA for the CDR3: TGTGCCAGCAGTTACAGGGGAGGCTCTGAAGCTTTCTTT. V usage is TRBV6-6 and J usage is TRBJ1-1; tentatively, D is TRBD1 (5 bases). CDR3 size: 13 residues. Germline lookup yields CDR1 MNHNY and CDR2 SVGAGI (reference sequence). V lost 2 bases, J lost 6 bases, and 10 bases lay in between.

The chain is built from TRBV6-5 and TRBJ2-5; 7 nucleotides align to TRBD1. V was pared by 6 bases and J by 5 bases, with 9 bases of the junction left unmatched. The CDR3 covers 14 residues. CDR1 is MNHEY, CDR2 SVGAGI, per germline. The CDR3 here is CASRAIRGGETQYF. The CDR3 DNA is TGTGCCAGCAGGGCCATACGAGGGGGCGAGACCCAGTACTTC.

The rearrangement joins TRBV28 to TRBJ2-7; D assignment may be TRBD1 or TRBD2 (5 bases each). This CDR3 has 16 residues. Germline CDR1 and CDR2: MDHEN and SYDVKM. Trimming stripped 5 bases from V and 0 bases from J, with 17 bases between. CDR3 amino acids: CASSPQGPLSSYEQYF. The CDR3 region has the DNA TGTGCCAGCAGTCCTCAGGGACCTTTGAGCTCCTACGAGCAGTACTTC.

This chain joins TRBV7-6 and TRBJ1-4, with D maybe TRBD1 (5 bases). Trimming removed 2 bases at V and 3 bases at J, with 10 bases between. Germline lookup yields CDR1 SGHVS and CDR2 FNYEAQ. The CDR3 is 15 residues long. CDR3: CASSLLGGANEKLFF. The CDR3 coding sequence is TGTGCCAGCAGCTTACTCGGGGGTGCTAATGAAAAACTGTTTTTT.

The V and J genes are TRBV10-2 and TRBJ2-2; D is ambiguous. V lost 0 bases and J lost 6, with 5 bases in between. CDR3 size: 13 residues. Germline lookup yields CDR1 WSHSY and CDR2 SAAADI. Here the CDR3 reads CASSESGPGELFF. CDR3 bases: TGCGCCAGCAGTGAGTCCGGACCCGGGGAGCTGTTTTTT.

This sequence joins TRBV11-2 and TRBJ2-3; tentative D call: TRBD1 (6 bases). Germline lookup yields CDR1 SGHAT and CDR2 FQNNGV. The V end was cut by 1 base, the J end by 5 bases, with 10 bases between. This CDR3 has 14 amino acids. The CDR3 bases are TGTGCCAGCAGCTTAGCAGGGGTCATAGATACGCAGTATTTT. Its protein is CASSLAGVIDTQYF. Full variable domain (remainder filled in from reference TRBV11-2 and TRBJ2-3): EAGVAQSPRYKIIEKRQSVAFWCNPISGHATLYWYQQILGQGPKLLIQFQNNGVVDDSQLPKDRFSAERLKGVDSTLKIQPAKLEDSAVYLCASSLAGVIDTQYFGPGTRLTVL.

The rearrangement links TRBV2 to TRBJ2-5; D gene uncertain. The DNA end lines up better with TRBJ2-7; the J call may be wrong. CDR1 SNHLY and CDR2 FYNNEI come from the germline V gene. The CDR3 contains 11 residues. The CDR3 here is CASSVTYEQYF. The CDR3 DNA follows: TGTGCCAGCAGTGTGACCTACGAGCAGTACTTC.

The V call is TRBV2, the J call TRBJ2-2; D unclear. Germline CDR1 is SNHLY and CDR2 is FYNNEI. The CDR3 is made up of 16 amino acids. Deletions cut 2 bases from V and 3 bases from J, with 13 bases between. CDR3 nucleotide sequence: TGTGCCAGCAGTGAAATAGGGTTTGAGGACACCGGGGAGCTGTTTTTT. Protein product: CASSEIGFEDTGELFF.

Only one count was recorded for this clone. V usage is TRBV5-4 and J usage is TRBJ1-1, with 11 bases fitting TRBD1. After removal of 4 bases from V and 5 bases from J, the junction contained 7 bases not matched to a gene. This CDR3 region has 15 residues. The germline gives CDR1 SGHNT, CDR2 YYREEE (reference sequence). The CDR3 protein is CASSGPGTGGTEAFF. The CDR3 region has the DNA TGTGCCAGCAGCGGACCCGGGACAGGGGGTACTGAAGCTTTCTTT.

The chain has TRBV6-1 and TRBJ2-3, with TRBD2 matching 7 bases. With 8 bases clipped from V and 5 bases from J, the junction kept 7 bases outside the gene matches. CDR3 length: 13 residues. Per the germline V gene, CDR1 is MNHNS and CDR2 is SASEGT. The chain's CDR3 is CASEPRGRDTQYF. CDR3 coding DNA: TGTGCCAGCGAACCACGCGGGAGAGATACGCAGTATTTT.

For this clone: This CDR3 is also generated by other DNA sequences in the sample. The CDR3 DNA follows: TGTGCCATCAGAGCGGACTCCTACGAGCAGTACTTC. This sequence encodes CAIRADSYEQYF. The gene calls are TRBV10-3 and TRBJ2-7; D might be TRBD2 (5 bases). Germline values: CDR1 ENHRY, CDR2 SYGVKD. V lost 6 bases and J lost 0, with 6 bases in between. The CDR3 is 12 amino acids.

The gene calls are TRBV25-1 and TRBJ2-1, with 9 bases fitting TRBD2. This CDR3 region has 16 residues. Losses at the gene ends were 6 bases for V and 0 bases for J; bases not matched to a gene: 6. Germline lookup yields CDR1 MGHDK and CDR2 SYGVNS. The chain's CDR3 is CASRGIAGASYNEQFF. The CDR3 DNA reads TGTGCCAGCAGGGGAATAGCGGGAGCCTCCTACAATGAGCAGTTCTTC.

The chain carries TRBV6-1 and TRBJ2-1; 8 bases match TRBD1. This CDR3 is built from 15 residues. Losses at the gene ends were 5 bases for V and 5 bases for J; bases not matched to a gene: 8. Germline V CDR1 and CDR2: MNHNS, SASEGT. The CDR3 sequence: CASSPRQGRNNEQFF. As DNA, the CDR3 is TGTGCCAGCAGTCCGAGACAGGGGCGAAACAATGAGCAGTTCTTC.

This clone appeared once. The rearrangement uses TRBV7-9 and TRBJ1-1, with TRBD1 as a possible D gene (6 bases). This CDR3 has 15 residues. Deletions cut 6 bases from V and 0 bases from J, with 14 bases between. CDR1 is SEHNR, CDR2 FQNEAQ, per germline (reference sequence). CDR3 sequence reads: CASRNQGSVNTEAFF. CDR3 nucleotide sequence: TGTGCCAGCAGAAATCAGGGGTCTGTGAACACTGAAGCTTTCTTT.

The CDR3 DNA reads as TGTGCCAGCAGTTTTGAGTTGGCGGCCCAGCCCCAGCATTTT. It specifies CASSFELAAQPQHF. The chain couples TRBV28 to TRBJ1-5; D call uncertain. V shed 3 bases and J shed 7 bases, with 13 bases lying between them. The germline CDR1 and CDR2 sequences are MDHEN and SYDVKM. The CDR3 is made up of 14 amino acids. Full variable domain (remainder filled in from reference TRBV28 and TRBJ1-5): DVKVTQSSRYLVKRTGEKVFLECVQDMDHENMFWYRQDPGLGLRLIYFSYDVKMKEKGDIPEGYSVSREKKERFSLILESASTNQTSMYLCASSFELAAQPQHFGDGTRLSIL.